What follows are 18 T cell receptor beta chains derived from one specimen sequenced in a study of radiotherapy plus CTLA-4 blockade in lung cancer. The protocol was immunoSEQ multiplex PCR, while the TCRdb copy is restricted to in-frame clones and leaves out a portion. The sample holds 110,000 or so clones, around 75% seen once. Material: peripheral blood, obtained from a patient treated with radiotherapy plus ipilimumab. The source is a human donor with non-small cell lung cancer who had a partial response to radiotherapy plus ipilimumab.

The chain links TRBV4-2 to TRBJ1-2; no firm D call. V was trimmed by 0 bases and J by 8 bases, leaving 13 bases between them. Germline-derived CDR1 and CDR2 are LGHNA and YNFKEQ. The CDR3 length is 14 residues. CDR3 in DNA: TGTGCCAGCAGCCAAGATCTGGGCTTAAGGGGCTACACCTTC. The encoded protein is CASSQDLGLRGYTF.

This chain connects TRBV5-4 to TRBJ2-7, with 8 positions matching TRBD2. J gave up 3 bases and V 0 bases, and 5 bases lay outside the gene matches. This CDR3 spans 15 amino acids. Germline CDR1 and CDR2: SGHNT and YYREEE (reference sequence). The CDR3 spells CASSLAGRGDYEQYF. The CDR3 nucleotides are TGTGCCAGCAGCTTGGCCGGGAGGGGAGACTACGAGCAGTACTTC.

The chain recombines TRBV2 with TRBJ2-3; TRBD1 aligns across 10 bases. The CDR3 has 15 residues. J gave up 4 bases and V 5 bases, and 6 bases lay outside the gene matches. Germline-derived CDR1 and CDR2 are SNHLY and FYNNEI. Here the CDR3 reads CASSRQGAAADTQYF. CDR3 nucleotides: TGTGCCAGCAGTCGACAGGGGGCGGCGGCAGATACGCAGTATTTT.

The DNA for the CDR3 is TGTGCCAGCAGTTTAGGAGCGGGAAAGGGCGGCGGGGAGACCCAGTACTTC. It is translated as CASSLGAGKGGGETQYF. This sequence joins TRBV28 and TRBJ2-5, with 7 bases identical to TRBD2. V was pared by 2 bases and J by 5 bases, with 14 bases of the junction left unmatched. Germline CDR1 and CDR2: MDHEN and SYDVKM. The CDR3 sequence is 17 residues long.

This chain links TRBV7-2 with TRBJ2-7; TRBD1 aligns across 8 bases. The CDR3 runs to 13 residues. CDR1 is SGHTA and CDR2 is FQGNSA in the germline V gene. The ends lost 5 bases at V and 3 bases at J; junction bases unmatched: 3. The CDR3 reads CASSHDRGYEQYV. The CDR3 DNA follows: TGTGCCAGCAGCCACGACAGGGGCTACGAGCAGTACGTC.

The chain couples TRBV7-8 to TRBJ1-1; the D is unclear. Germline CDR1 reads SGHVS; CDR2 reads FQNEAQ. CDR3 size: 14 residues. Deletions cut 1 base from V and 5 bases from J, with 11 bases between. The CDR3 is CASSLGETRTEAFF. DNA of the CDR3: TGTGCCAGCAGCTTAGGCGAAACTCGGACTGAAGCTTTCTTT.

The rearrangement links TRBV6-1 to TRBJ2-7; 9 bases line up with TRBD1. The length of the CDR3 is 20 residues. Germline CDR1 MNHNS, CDR2 SASEGT. V gave up 3 bases and J gave up 4 bases; unmatched junction bases: 22. The CDR3 loop is CASSDATGQGGPSHRYEQYF. The CDR3 region has the DNA TGTGCCAGCAGTGACGCGACGGGACAGGGTGGACCATCCCACAGGTACGAGCAGTACTTC.

In its sample, this clone was seen a few times. The chain combines TRBV15 with TRBJ1-4, with 9 bases lining up with TRBD1. V shed 3 bases, J shed 7 bases, and the junction held 9 bases outside the gene matches. From germline, CDR1 is LNHNV and CDR2 YYDKDF (reference sequence). The CDR3 loop spans 16 amino acids. The CDR3 spells CATSRTGGSLGEKLFF. CDR3 in DNA: TGTGCCACCAGCAGGACAGGGGGTAGTCTTGGTGAAAAACTGTTTTTT.

This clone was seen a few times. V and J are TRBV6-5 and TRBJ1-2; a possible D gene is TRBD1 (5 bases). The germline CDR1 and CDR2 sequences are MNHEY and SVGAGI. The CDR3 consists of 13 residues. The germline V and J ends were trimmed by 5 bases and 4 bases, with 11 bases remaining between them. DNA of the CDR3: TGTGCCAGCAGTGATGCAGGGCTCTATGGCTACACCTTC. Amino acids: CASSDAGLYGYTF.

The J gene is TRBJ2-3, the V gene TRBV14; D possibly corresponds to TRBD1 (5 bases). With 2 bases removed from V and 1 base from J, the gap between germline ends came to 10 bases. The germline V gene encodes CDR1 SGHDN and CDR2 FVKESK. The CDR3 sequence is 15 residues long. CDR3 bases: TGTGCCAGCAGCCAATTTGACAGCCGCACAGATACGCAGTATTTT. It codes for CASSQFDSRTDTQYF.

The J gene is TRBJ1-2, the V gene TRBV6-5, with 9 bases lining up with TRBD1. This CDR3 has 13 amino acids. V shed 4 bases and J 5 bases; nucleotides not matched to a gene: 2. Germline V lookup: CDR1 MNHEY, CDR2 SVGAGI. CDR3 nucleotide sequence: TGTGCCAGCAGTTCGGGACAGGGTTATGGCTACACCTTC. Its protein product is CASSSGQGYGYTF.

The V and J genes are TRBV10-3 and TRBJ2-4; 7 bases are shared with TRBD1. Germline CDR1 and CDR2: ENHRY and SYGVKD. V shed 6 bases and J 3 bases; nucleotides not matched to a gene: 11. This CDR3 comprises 16 residues. CDR3 DNA sequence: TGTGCCATCAGGGACGACAGGGTTCTTGGCAAAAACATTCAGTACTTC. Amino acids: CAIRDDRVLGKNIQYF.

The gene calls are TRBV5-1 and TRBJ2-7; D gene unclear. The ends were cut back, 1 base at V and 0 bases at J, with 11 bases in the middle. Germline values: CDR1 SGHRS, CDR2 YFSETQ. The CDR3 totals 15 residues. DNA for the CDR3: TGCGCCAGCAGCTTGCACAGTATCTCCTCCTACGAGCAGTACTTC. This sequence encodes CASSLHSISSYEQYF. Together with reference TRBV5-1 and TRBJ2-7, the CDR3 gives the full variable domain: KAGVTQTPRYLIKTRGQQVTLSCSPISGHRSVSWYQQTPGQGLQFLFEYFSETQRNKGNFPGRFSGRQFSNSRSEMNVSTLELGDSALYLCASSLHSISSYEQYFGPGTRLTVT.

A few counts support this clone. This sequence joins TRBV6-5 and TRBJ1-1; TRBD1 might be the D (5 bases). The V gene lost 5 bases and the J gene lost 5 bases, with 12 bases spanning the gap. Per germline, CDR1 MNHEY and CDR2 SVGAGI. This CDR3 comprises 13 residues. In DNA, the CDR3 is TGTGCCAGCAGTGAAAGGGGTAGAACTGAAGCTTTCTTT. Translating it yields CASSERGRTEAFF.

The chain employs TRBV2 and TRBJ1-5; D is unresolved. The V end was cut by 3 bases, the J end by 3 bases, with 12 bases between. The CDR3 extends over 15 amino acids. Germline values: CDR1 SNHLY, CDR2 FYNNEI. The CDR3 loop is CASSEGRNTNQPQHF. CDR3 bases: TGTGCCAGCAGTGAGGGCAGGAATACCAATCAGCCCCAGCATTTT. The full variable domain, rest sourced from reference TRBV2 and TRBJ1-5, is EPEVTQTPSHQVTQMGQEVILRCVPISNHLYFYWYRQILGQKVEFLVSFYNNEISEKSEIFDDQFSVERPDGSNFTLKIRSTKLEDSAMYFCASSEGRNTNQPQHFGDGTRLSIL.

The chain joins TRBV28 to TRBJ2-3; TRBD1 matches at 7 bases. The trim removed 2 bases at V and 4 bases at J, leaving 6 bases unmatched. The CDR3 contains 15 residues. CDR1 and CDR2 (germline): MDHEN, SYDVKM. CDR3 protein: CASSLIPGQPDTQYF. The DNA of the CDR3 is TGTGCCAGCAGTTTAATTCCGGGACAGCCAGATACGCAGTATTTT.

The chain carries TRBV4-3 and TRBJ2-3; D not certain. This CDR3 has 16 amino acids. Trimming cost V 0 bases and J 0 bases, with 10 bases left between them. CDR1 and CDR2 from the germline V gene are LGHNA and YSLEER. The CDR3 sequence: CASSQDVWQSTDTQYF. The CDR3 nucleotides are TGCGCCAGCAGCCAAGATGTGTGGCAGAGCACAGATACGCAGTATTTT.

CDR3 nucleotides: TGTGCCAGCTCACCACGACAGGGCCGCGATTCACCCCTCCACTTT. Amino acids: CASSPRQGRDSPLHF. This chain uses TRBV18 with TRBJ1-6, with 7 bases that match TRBD1. Germline loops: CDR1 KGHSH, CDR2 LQKENI. CDR3 length equals 15 residues. V lost 1 base, J lost 8 bases, and 5 bases stayed unmatched.